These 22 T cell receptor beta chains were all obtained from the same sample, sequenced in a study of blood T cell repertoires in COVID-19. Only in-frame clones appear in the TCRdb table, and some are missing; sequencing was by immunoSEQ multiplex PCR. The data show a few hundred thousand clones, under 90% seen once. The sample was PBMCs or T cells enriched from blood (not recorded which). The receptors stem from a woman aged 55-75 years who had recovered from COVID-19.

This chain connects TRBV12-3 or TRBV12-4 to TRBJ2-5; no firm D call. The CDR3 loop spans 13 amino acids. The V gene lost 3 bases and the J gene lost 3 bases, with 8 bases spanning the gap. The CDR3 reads CASSFIAEETQYF. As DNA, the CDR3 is TGTGCCAGCAGTTTCATAGCCGAAGAGACCCAGTACTTC.

The CDR3 loop reads CASSFFRTDTQYF. CDR3 nucleotide sequence: TGTGCCAGCAGTTTCTTCCGCACAGATACGCAGTATTTT. The chain joins TRBV27 to TRBJ2-3; no clear D. The V gene lost 3 bases and the J gene lost 1 base, with 5 bases spanning the gap. This CDR3 spans 13 amino acids. Germline V gene sequence: CDR1 MNHEY, CDR2 SMNVEV (reference sequence).

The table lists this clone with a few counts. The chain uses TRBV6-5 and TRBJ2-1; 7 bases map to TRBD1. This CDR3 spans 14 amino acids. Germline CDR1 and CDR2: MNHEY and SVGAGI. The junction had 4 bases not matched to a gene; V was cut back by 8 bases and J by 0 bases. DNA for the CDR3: TGTGCCAGCCTTAGGGACAGCTCCTACAATGAGCAGTTCTTC. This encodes CASLRDSSYNEQFF.

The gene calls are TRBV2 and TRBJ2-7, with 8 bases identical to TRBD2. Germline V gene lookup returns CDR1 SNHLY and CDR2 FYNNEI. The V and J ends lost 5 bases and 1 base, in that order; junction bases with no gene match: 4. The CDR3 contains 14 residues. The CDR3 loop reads CASSISGESYEQYF. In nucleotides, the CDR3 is TGTGCCAGCAGTATTAGCGGGGAATCCTACGAGCAGTACTTC.

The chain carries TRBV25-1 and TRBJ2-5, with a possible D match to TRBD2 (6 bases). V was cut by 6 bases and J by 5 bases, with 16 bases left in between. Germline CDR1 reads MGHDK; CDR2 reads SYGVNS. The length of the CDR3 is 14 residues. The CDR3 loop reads CASSAAGRGETQYF. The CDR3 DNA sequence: TGTGCCAGCAGCGCGGCGGGCCGGGGGGAGACCCAGTACTTC.

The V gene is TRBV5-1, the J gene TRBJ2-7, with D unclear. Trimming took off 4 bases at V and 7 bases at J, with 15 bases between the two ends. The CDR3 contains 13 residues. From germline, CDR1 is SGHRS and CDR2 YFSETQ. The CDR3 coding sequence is TGCGCCAGCAGCCCAGGCTGGTTGGTGGAGCAGTACTTC. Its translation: CASSPGWLVEQYF.

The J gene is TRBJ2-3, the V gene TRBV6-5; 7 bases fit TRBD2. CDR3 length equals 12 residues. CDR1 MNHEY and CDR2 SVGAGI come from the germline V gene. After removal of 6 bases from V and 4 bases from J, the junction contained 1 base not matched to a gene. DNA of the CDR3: TGTGCCAGCAGACGGGGGGCAGATACGCAGTATTTT. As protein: CASRRGADTQYF.

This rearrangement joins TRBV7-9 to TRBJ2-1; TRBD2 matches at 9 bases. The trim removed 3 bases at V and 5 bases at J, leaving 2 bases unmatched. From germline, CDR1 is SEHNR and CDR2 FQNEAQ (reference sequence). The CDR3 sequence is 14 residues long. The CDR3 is CASSFEREDNEQFF. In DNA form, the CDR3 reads TGTGCCAGCAGCTTCGAGCGGGAGGACAATGAGCAGTTCTTC.

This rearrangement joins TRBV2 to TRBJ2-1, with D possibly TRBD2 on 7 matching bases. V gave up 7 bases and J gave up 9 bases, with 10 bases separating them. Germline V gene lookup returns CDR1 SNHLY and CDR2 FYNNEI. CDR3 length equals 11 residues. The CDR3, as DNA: TGTGCCAGCACAGGGGAGGGTGAGCAGTTCTTC. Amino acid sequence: CASTGEGEQFF.

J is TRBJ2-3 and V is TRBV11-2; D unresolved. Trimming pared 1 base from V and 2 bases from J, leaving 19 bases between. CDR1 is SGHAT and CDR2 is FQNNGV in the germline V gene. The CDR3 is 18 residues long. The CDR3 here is CASSLVPPSRQYTDTQYF. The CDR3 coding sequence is TGTGCCAGCAGCTTAGTCCCCCCTTCGAGGCAATACACAGATACGCAGTATTTT.

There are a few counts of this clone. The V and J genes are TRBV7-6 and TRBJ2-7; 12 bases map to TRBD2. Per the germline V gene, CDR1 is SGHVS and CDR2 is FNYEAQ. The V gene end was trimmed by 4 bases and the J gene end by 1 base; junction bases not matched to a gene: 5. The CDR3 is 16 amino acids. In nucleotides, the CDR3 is TGTGCCAGCAGCTCTAGCGGGGGGGCCGGGTCCTACGAGCAGTACTTC. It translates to CASSSSGGAGSYEQYF.

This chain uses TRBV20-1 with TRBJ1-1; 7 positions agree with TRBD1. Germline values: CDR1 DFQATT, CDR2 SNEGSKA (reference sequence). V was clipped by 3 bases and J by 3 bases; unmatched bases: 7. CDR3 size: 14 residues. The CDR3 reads CSASSGGLYTEAFF. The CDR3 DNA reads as TGCAGTGCTAGTTCAGGGGGGTTGTACACTGAAGCTTTCTTT.

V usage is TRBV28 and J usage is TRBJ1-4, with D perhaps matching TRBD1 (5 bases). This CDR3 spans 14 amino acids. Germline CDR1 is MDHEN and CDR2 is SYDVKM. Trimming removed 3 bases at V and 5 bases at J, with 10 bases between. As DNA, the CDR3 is TGTGCCAGCAGTTTTAATAGGGGAAATGAAAAACTGTTTTTT. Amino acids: CASSFNRGNEKLFF.

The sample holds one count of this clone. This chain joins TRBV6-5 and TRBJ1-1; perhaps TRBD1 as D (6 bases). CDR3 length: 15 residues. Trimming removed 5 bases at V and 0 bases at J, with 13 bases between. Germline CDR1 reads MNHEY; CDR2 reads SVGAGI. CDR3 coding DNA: TGTGCCAGCAGTCTACGACAGGTCATGAACACTGAAGCTTTCTTT. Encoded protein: CASSLRQVMNTEAFF.

The CDR3 region is CASSWGTATYEQYF. The CDR3 DNA follows: TGTGCCAGCAGCTGGGGGACAGCTACCTACGAGCAGTACTTC. The chain couples TRBV5-6 to TRBJ2-7, with 7 bases fitting TRBD1. The ends lost 3 bases at V and 2 bases at J; junction bases unmatched: 5. Germline assignment: CDR1 SGHDT and CDR2 YYEEEE. The CDR3 length is 14 residues.

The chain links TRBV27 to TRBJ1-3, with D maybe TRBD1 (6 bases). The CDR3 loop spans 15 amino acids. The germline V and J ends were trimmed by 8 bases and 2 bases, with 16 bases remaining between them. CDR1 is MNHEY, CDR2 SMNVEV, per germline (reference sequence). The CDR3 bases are TGTGCCAGCCGATCGACAGGCATAACTGGAAACACCATATATTTT. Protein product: CASRSTGITGNTIYF.

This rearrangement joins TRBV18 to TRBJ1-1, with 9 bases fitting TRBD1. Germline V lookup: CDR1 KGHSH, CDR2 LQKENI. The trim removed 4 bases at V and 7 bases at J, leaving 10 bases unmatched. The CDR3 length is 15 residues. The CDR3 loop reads CASSQTGQGQVEAFF. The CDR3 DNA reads TGTGCCAGCTCACAAACGGGACAGGGCCAAGTTGAAGCTTTCTTT. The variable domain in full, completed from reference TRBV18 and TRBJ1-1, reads NAGVMQNPRHLVRRRGQEARLRCSPMKGHSHVYWYRQLPEEGLKFMVYLQKENIIDESGMPKERFSAEFPKEGPSILRIQQVVRGDSAAYFCASSQTGQGQVEAFFGQGTRLTVV.

The CDR3 region is CASSVYGSGTDEQFF. The DNA of the CDR3 is TGTGCCAGCAGCGTGTACGGGAGTGGGACGGATGAGCAGTTCTTC. The chain has TRBV9 and TRBJ2-1; tentatively, D is TRBD2 (6 bases). V gave up 2 bases and J gave up 8 bases, with 17 bases separating them. The CDR3 loop spans 15 amino acids. In germline, CDR1 is SGDLS, CDR2 YYNGEE.

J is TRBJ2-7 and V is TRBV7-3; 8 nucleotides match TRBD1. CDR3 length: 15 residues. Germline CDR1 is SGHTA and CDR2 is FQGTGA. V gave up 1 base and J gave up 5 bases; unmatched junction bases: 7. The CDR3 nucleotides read TGTGCCAGCAGCTTAATGGGACAGGAACCAAACGAGCAGTACTTC. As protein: CASSLMGQEPNEQYF.

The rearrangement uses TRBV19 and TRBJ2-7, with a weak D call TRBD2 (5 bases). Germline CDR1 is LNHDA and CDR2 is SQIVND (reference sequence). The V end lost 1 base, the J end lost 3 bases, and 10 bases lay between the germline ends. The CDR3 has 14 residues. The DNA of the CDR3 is TGTGCCAGTAGTATAGGGGGAGCTTACTACGAGCAGTACTTC. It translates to CASSIGGAYYEQYF.

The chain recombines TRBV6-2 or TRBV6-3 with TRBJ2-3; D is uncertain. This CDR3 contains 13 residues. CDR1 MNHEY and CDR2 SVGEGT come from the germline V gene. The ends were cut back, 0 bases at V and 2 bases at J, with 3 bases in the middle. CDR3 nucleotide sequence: TGTGCCAGCAGTTACTCTAACACAGATACGCAGTATTTT. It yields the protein CASSYSNTDTQYF.

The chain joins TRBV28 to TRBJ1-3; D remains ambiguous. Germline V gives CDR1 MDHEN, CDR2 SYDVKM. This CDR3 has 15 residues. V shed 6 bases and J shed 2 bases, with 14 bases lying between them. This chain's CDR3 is CASRRGLSAGNTIYF. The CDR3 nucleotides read TGTGCCAGCAGGCGAGGGTTGTCCGCTGGAAACACCATATATTTT.